This T cell receptor beta chain is drawn from a study of T cells after yellow fever vaccination. Turning to the study itself: Fractions low in cell number were prepared with SMART-Seq v4 Ultra Low Input.

Study-level points and caveats: Abundant contaminating clonotypes from the bulk population could appear in FACS-sorted repertoires.

As for this clonotype: No antigen is known for it. Given a much more abundant clone one base away, this may be a read error.

This CDR3 comprises 13 residues. The germline V and J ends were trimmed by 1 base and 3 bases, with 6 bases remaining between them. Germline CDR1 and CDR2: SEHNR and FQNEAQ (reference sequence). TCR cDNA, made by 5'RACE template switching, carried an added universal primer site and UMIs. In TCRdb, the 5' RACE reads were re-called with MiXCR into one record per CDR3 protein. Counted here are a few hundred thousand distinct CDR3 sequences, roughly 8.7% occurring once; the ten biggest clones make up approximately 3.3%. This chain joins TRBV7-9 and TRBJ1-1; TRBD1 might be the D (6 bases). The source was CD4+ T cells sorted from PBMCs, collected 5 days after the yellow fever booster vaccination. The origin of this receptor is a man younger than 30 who received the YFV17D yellow fever vaccine. The CDR3 coding sequence is TGTGCCAGCAGCTTAGAGGGGGACACTGAAGCTTTCTTT. It encodes CASSLEGDTEAFF. Together with reference TRBV7-9 and TRBJ1-1, the CDR3 gives the full variable domain: DTGVSQNPRHKITKRGQNVTFRCDPISEHNRLYWYRQTLGQGPEFLTYFQNEAQLEKSRLLSDRFSAERPKGSFSTLEIQRTEQGDSAMYLCASSLEGDTEAFFGQGTRLTVV.